The source of this TCR beta chain is a study of shared clonotypes between healthy human individuals. CDR1 is SGHRS, CDR2 YFSETQ, per germline. The CDR3 consists of 14 residues. Trimming stripped 2 bases from V and 3 bases from J, with 12 bases between. Researchers partitioned CD4+ cells into CD45RA+ naive and CD45RA-negative memory subsets. For every subset, genomic DNA was evenly distributed across several immunoSEQ plates. In the source study's methods: In the immunoSEQ data, sequences were junction-only and lacked quality scores, so filtering differed. Here immunoSEQ multiplex PCR was the method, and the copy in TCRdb shows in-frame clones only, minus some. V and J calls plus clone size are reproduced from that table; the DNA served to infer D and trimming. The table has about 2 million clones, approximately 95% seen once; the top ten hold about 0.13%. Study observations and caveats: In the sorted subsets, rarefaction showed sequencing was incomplete despite large depth.

Comment on this clone: The target antigen is unknown. Other DNA sequences from this sample encode an identical CDR3 as well.

The sequenced sample was naive CD4+ T cells sorted from blood. The subset: CD45RA+ positively selected. This TCR was recovered from a man younger than 35 in good health. The rearrangement joins TRBV5-1 to TRBJ2-7, with D perhaps matching TRBD1 (7 bases). For the CDR3, the DNA is TGCGCCAGCAGCTTTGGGCAGGGGGGCTACGAGCAGTACTTC. This encodes CASSFGQGGYEQYF.